The 26 T cell receptor beta chains presented below share a single source sample, sequenced in a study of T cells in Graves' hyperthyroidism and ophthalmopathy. RNA transcripts served as the template for amplifying TCR beta CDR3 regions. During a first-round RT-PCR of the TCR CDR3, the HTBI primer set was used. Each CDR3 protein gets one entry after TCRdb re-called the multiplex PCR reads with MiXCR. The table has around 500,000 distinct CDR3 sequences, 15% to 20% seen once. The sequencing sample was made of blood. The receptors come from a woman in her twenties or thirties with Graves' ophthalmopathy.

This clonotype was found many times. The chain has TRBV28 and TRBJ2-3; unclear D gene. Trimming removed 6 bases at V and 6 bases at J, with 13 bases between. The CDR3 is made up of 13 amino acids. The germline gives CDR1 MDHEN, CDR2 SYDVKM. DNA of the CDR3: TGTGCCAGCAGCCCCCGGTCGCCTGATACGCAGTATTTT. Translation gives CASSPRSPDTQYF.

This clonotype was recorded at least ten times. The chain links TRBV2 to TRBJ1-1; maybe TRBD1 (6 bases). The CDR3 is made up of 14 amino acids. V lost 6 bases and J lost 5, with 16 bases in between. Germline V gives CDR1 SNHLY, CDR2 FYNNEI. The CDR3 loop reads CASRNREVGTEAFF. CDR3 sequence (DNA): TGTGCCAGCAGGAACAGGGAGGTGGGTACTGAAGCTTTCTTT.

This clonotype was detected many times. This chain joins TRBV11-1 and TRBJ2-7, with TRBD2 matching over 8 bases. Per the germline V gene, CDR1 is SGHAT and CDR2 is FQDESV (reference sequence). Trimming at V came to 5 bases and at J to 3 bases, leaving 12 bases not matched to a gene. CDR3 length: 16 amino acids. The CDR3: CASSARAGGRYYEQYF. CDR3 bases: TGTGCCAGCAGCGCCCGTGCGGGAGGACGCTACTACGAGCAGTACTTC.

In its sample, this clonotype was seen many times. V gene TRBV18 combines with J gene TRBJ2-2; 13 bases match TRBD2. The V gene's germline CDR1 is KGHSH and CDR2 LQKENI. This CDR3 is 15 amino acids long. V lost 5 bases to trimming and J lost 4 bases; unmatched junction nucleotides: 1. The CDR3 region is CASSRLAGGTGELFF. The CDR3 bases are TGTGCCAGCTCAAGACTAGCGGGAGGCACCGGGGAGCTGTTTTTT.

The V call is TRBV4-3, the J call TRBJ2-5; 10 bases match TRBD2. CDR1 is LGHNA, CDR2 YSLEER, per germline. V shed 1 base, J shed 5 bases, and the junction held 22 bases outside the gene matches. This CDR3 region has 21 residues. The CDR3 coding sequence is TGCGCCAGCAGCCAAGTCTCTATATCTAGCGGGAGTAGTTCCCGATCGGAGACCCAGTACTTC. This codes for CASSQVSISSGSSSRSETQYF.

In this sample, this clonotype turned up a few times. The chain couples TRBV9 to TRBJ1-4, with D perhaps TRBD1 (5 bases). V shed 4 bases and J shed 7 bases, with 8 bases lying between them. In germline, CDR1 is SGDLS, CDR2 YYNGEE. The CDR3 length is 12 residues. CDR3 nucleotide sequence: TGTGCCAGCAGCCCCGGGGGTGAAAAACTGTTTTTT. The encoded protein is CASSPGGEKLFF. The whole variable domain, filled in from reference TRBV9 and TRBJ1-4, reads DSGVTQTPKHLITATGQRVTLRCSPRSGDLSVYWYQQSLDQGLQFLIQYYNGEERAKGNILERFSAQQFPDLHSELNLSSLELGDSALYFCASSPGGEKLFFGSGTQLSVL.

This clonotype was observed at least ten times. V and J are TRBV28 and TRBJ2-7, with 11 nucleotides matching TRBD2. This CDR3 has 16 amino acids. Looked up from germline, CDR1 is MDHEN and CDR2 is SYDVKM. After removal of 4 bases from V and 3 bases from J, the junction contained 8 bases not matched to a gene. As DNA, the CDR3 is TGTGCCAGCAGTTGGGGACTAGCGGAGGGGGTCTACGAGCAGTACTTC. Translating gives CASSWGLAEGVYEQYF.

This clonotype has at least ten counts. The chain employs TRBV3-1 and TRBJ1-1; 7 nucleotides match TRBD1. The ends lost 0 bases at V and 11 bases at J; junction bases unmatched: 3. The CDR3 is 12 residues long. Germline CDR1 is LGHDT and CDR2 is YNNKEL (reference sequence). This CDR3 reads CASSQDSRGAFF. The CDR3 DNA follows: TGTGCCAGCAGCCAAGATTCCAGGGGGGCTTTCTTT.

This clonotype was seen many times. The V call is TRBV7-7, the J call TRBJ2-1; TRBD2 matches 10 bases. Losses at the gene ends were 1 base for V and 7 bases for J; bases not matched to a gene: 4. Germline V gene sequence: CDR1 SSHAT, CDR2 FNYEAQ (reference sequence). The CDR3 consists of 15 residues. The CDR3 reads CASSLGSGRPNEQFF. CDR3 DNA sequence: TGTGCCAGCAGCTTAGGTAGCGGGAGGCCTAATGAGCAGTTCTTC.

This clonotype was seen many times. The genes are TRBV6-1 and TRBJ2-3; tentatively, D is TRBD1 (6 bases). Trimming shortened V by 6 bases and J by 5 bases, and 12 bases separated the two germline ends. The CDR3 is made up of 13 amino acids. Germline V gene sequence: CDR1 MNHNS, CDR2 SASEGT. This chain's CDR3 is CASSNRVLDTQYF. CDR3 sequence (DNA): TGTGCCAGCAGCAACAGGGTTTTAGATACGCAGTATTTT.

This sequence joins TRBV18 and TRBJ1-2; 7 bases map to TRBD1. V shed 3 bases and J 9 bases; nucleotides not matched to a gene: 10. CDR3 length equals 14 residues. Germline lookup yields CDR1 KGHSH and CDR2 LQKENI. The CDR3, as DNA: TGTGCCAGCTCACCTAATCCGACAGGGCGGCGCTACACCTTC. The encoded protein is CASSPNPTGRRYTF.

This clonotype has ten or more counts. The rearrangement links TRBV30 to TRBJ2-1; the D is unclear. CDR3 length equals 11 residues. Germline V gene lookup returns CDR1 GTSNPN and CDR2 SVGIG (reference sequence). Trimming shortened V by 0 bases and J by 9 bases, and 6 bases separated the two germline ends. The CDR3 sequence is CAWSVSGEQFF. The CDR3, as DNA: TGTGCCTGGAGTGTGAGTGGTGAGCAGTTCTTC.

This chain joins TRBV6-1 and TRBJ2-1; D remains unclear. The tail of the sequence fits TRBJ2-7 better, so the J call may be wrong. The CDR3 consists of 12 residues. Germline CDR1 MNHNS, CDR2 SASEGT. The CDR3 here is CASGPYYNEQYF. For the CDR3, the DNA is TGTGCCAGCGGGCCCTACTACAATGAGCAGTACTTC.

About this clonotype itself: This may be a read error, as it is one base from a much larger clone. The CDR3 does not end in the conserved phenylalanine or tryptophan, so this is likely a read error. This rearrangement joins TRBV6-2 or TRBV6-3 to TRBJ1-2; D might be TRBD1 (6 bases). The V end lost 4 bases, the J end lost 5 bases, and 17 bases lay between the germline ends. The CDR3 has 15 amino acids. Germline CDR1 reads MNHEY; CDR2 reads SVGEGT. DNA of the CDR3: TGTGCCAGCAGTTTCGGCAGGGGAACCAATTATGGCTACACCCTC. Amino acids: CASSFGRGTNYGYTL.

A few counts support this clonotype. This chain uses TRBV4-2 with TRBJ2-7; D is undetermined. The germline CDR1 and CDR2 sequences are LGHNA and YNFKEQ. CDR3 size: 14 residues. V lost 6 bases, J lost 2 bases, and 14 bases lay in between. As DNA, the CDR3 is TGTGCCAGCAGGCCAACCAAGGGTCCCTACGAGCAGTACTTC. Protein: CASRPTKGPYEQYF.

This clonotype was observed many times. The chain uses TRBV12-3 or TRBV12-4 and TRBJ1-5, with a weak D call TRBD1 (5 bases). The CDR3 loop spans 15 amino acids. V dropped 4 bases and J dropped 3 bases, with 13 bases sitting between them. The CDR3 protein is CASSSPRVDNQPQHF. CDR3 bases: TGTGCCAGCAGTTCCCCCAGGGTGGACAATCAGCCCCAGCATTTT.

The gene calls are TRBV15 and TRBJ2-5, with 8 bases aligning to TRBD2. V lost 4 bases, J lost 7 bases, and 5 bases stayed unmatched. Germline-derived CDR1 and CDR2 are LNHNV and YYDKDF (reference sequence). The length of the CDR3 is 13 residues. The DNA of the CDR3 is TGTGCCACCAGCACGCGGGAGGTGGGGACCCAGTACTTC. Its protein is CATSTREVGTQYF.

This clonotype was detected only a few times. This chain joins TRBV3-1 and TRBJ1-1, with unresolved D. The germline V gene encodes CDR1 LGHDT and CDR2 YNNKEL (reference sequence). Deletions cut 7 bases from V and 8 bases from J, with 20 bases between. This CDR3 region has 14 residues. The CDR3 nucleotides are TGTGCCAGCAATTCGGCTCGTGGGGAGGTAGAAGCTTTCTTT. This encodes CASNSARGEVEAFF.

This clonotype was observed a handful of times. The chain carries TRBV24-1 and TRBJ1-6, with no clear D. The V gene lost 3 bases and the J gene lost 2 bases, with 13 bases spanning the gap. The CDR3 has 17 residues. In germline, CDR1 is KGHDR, CDR2 SFDVKD. DNA of the CDR3: TGTGCCACCAGTGATCGACACGGGCGGACCTATAATTCACCCCTCCACTTT. Its translation is CATSDRHGRTYNSPLHF.

The V and J genes are TRBV20-1 and TRBJ1-2; a possible D gene is TRBD1 (5 bases). The CDR3 contains 12 residues. CDR1 and CDR2 from the germline V gene are DFQATT and SNEGSKA (reference sequence). The V end lost 1 base, the J end lost 5 bases, and 8 bases lay between the germline ends. The CDR3 reads CSARAGLYGYTF. Here the CDR3 DNA reads TGCAGTGCTAGAGCAGGGCTTTATGGCTACACCTTC.

This clonotype came up many times. This chain joins TRBV12-3 or TRBV12-4 and TRBJ2-3; TRBD2 might be the D (5 bases). The CDR3 contains 15 residues. Trimming shortened V by 3 bases and J by 0 bases, and 10 bases separated the two germline ends. CDR3 sequence reads: CASSFERTSTDTQYF. CDR3 DNA sequence: TGTGCCAGCAGTTTCGAGCGGACTAGCACAGATACGCAGTATTTT.

This chain joins TRBV6-1 and TRBJ2-2; TRBD1 matches at 9 bases. The CDR3 is 17 residues long. The V and J ends lost 6 bases and 6 bases, in that order; junction bases with no gene match: 14. Per germline, CDR1 MNHNS and CDR2 SASEGT. The CDR3 reads CASSQNRGRVYAGELFF. CDR3 nucleotide sequence: TGTGCCAGCAGCCAAAACAGGGGGCGCGTTTACGCCGGGGAGCTGTTTTTT.

This clonotype was seen a few times. The chain carries TRBV20-1 and TRBJ2-3; 9 bases fit TRBD2. J was trimmed by 2 bases and V by 3 bases; bases with no gene match: 9. The length of the CDR3 is 16 residues. From germline, CDR1 is DFQATT and CDR2 SNEGSKA (reference sequence). The CDR3 coding sequence is TGCAGTGCTAGCTCACTAGCGGGCCTCTTCACAGATACGCAGTATTTT. Its translation: CSASSLAGLFTDTQYF.

This clonotype has a handful of counts. One end of the junction does not line up with germline, which may come from a read error. The chain is built from TRBV2 and TRBJ1-5; 8 nucleotides align to TRBD1. The CDR3 is 14 residues long. The V gene's germline CDR1 is SNHLY and CDR2 FYNNEI. CDR3 coding DNA: TGTGCCTGCAGTGGACAGGGCGGCAATCAGCCCCAGCATTTT. This encodes CACSGQGGNQPQHF. The variable domain in full, with the rest retrieved from reference TRBV2 and TRBJ1-5, is EPEVTQTPSHQVTQMGQEVILRCVPISNHLYFYWYRQILGQKVEFLVSFYNNEISEKSEIFDDQFSVERPDGSNFTLKIRSTKLEDSAMYFCACSGQGGNQPQHFGDGTRLSIL.

This clonotype was recorded at least ten times. The chain joins TRBV13 to TRBJ2-7; 7 bases align to TRBD2. Germline assignment: CDR1 PRHDT and CDR2 FYEKMQ (reference sequence). This CDR3 has 15 residues. The trim removed 2 bases at V and 4 bases at J, leaving 8 bases unmatched. Here the CDR3 DNA reads TGTGCCAGCAGCTTATTGGGCGGGAGTCCATACGAGCAGTACTTC. Translating it yields CASSLLGGSPYEQYF.

This clonotype was counted many times. V and J are TRBV7-2 and TRBJ2-7, with D possibly being TRBD1 (6 bases). V lost 4 bases and J lost 0, with 19 bases in between. This CDR3 spans 17 amino acids. Germline V CDR1 and CDR2: SGHTA, FQGNSA. CDR3 sequence reads: CASSYHWTDDFSYEQYF. CDR3 nucleotides: TGTGCCAGCAGCTACCATTGGACAGACGACTTCTCCTACGAGCAGTACTTC.